Listed below are T cell receptor beta chains from one sample, sequenced in a study of blood T cell repertoires in COVID-19. The table came from immunoSEQ multiplex PCR; TCRdb's copy has only in-frame clones and leaves some out. The table has fewer than 350,000 clones, about 85% seen once. Sequences were obtained from PBMCs or T cells enriched from blood (not recorded which). The receptors stem from a woman in her forties or fifties who had recovered from COVID-19. CDR3s include the opening cysteine and the closing phenylalanine or tryptophan. The D gene is left open where the match is weak. The size entry is marked missing in some rows and otherwise reads once, few, many or a size class.

CDR3 protein	CDR3 DNA	J gene	D gene	V gene	clone size
CAIFSGTGGGYTF	TGTGCCATCTTTTCTGGGACAGGAGGAGGCTACACCTTC	TRBJ1-2	TRBD1	TRBV10-3	NA
CASSLAYRGVRTEAFF	TGTGCCAGCAGCTTAGCGTACAGGGGGGTCCGCACTGAAGCTTTCTTT	TRBJ1-1	TRBD1	TRBV7-2	NA
CASSWSQGSGYGYTF	TGTGCCAGCAGCTGGTCGCAGGGATCCGGCTATGGCTACACCTTC	TRBJ1-2	NA	TRBV7-2	once
CASRSAGTATYEQYF	TGTGCCAGCAGGAGTGCCGGGACAGCGACCTACGAGCAGTACTTC	TRBJ2-7	TRBD1	TRBV7-2	NA
CASSYPQDRRIQPQHF	TGTGCCAGCAGTTACCCTCAGGACAGGCGAATACAGCCCCAGCATTTT	TRBJ1-5	TRBD1	TRBV6-5	NA
CASRGQGKGIVSPLHF	TGTGCCAGCAGGGGACAGGGAAAGGGGATCGTTTCACCCCTCCACTTT	TRBJ1-6	TRBD1	TRBV6-6	NA
CAISEEGVGELFF	TGTGCCATCAGTGAAGAGGGAGTCGGGGAGCTGTTTTTT	TRBJ2-2	NA	TRBV10-3	NA
CASSSDLTDTQYF	TGTGCCAGCAGCTCGGACTTGACAGATACGCAGTATTTT	TRBJ2-3	NA	TRBV7-2	NA
CASSQAHFRGSNEKLFF	TGCGCCAGCAGCCAAGCACATTTCCGGGGTTCTAATGAAAAACTGTTTTTT	TRBJ1-4	NA	TRBV4-3	few
CASSFSDSNQPQHF	TGTGCCAGCAGCTTCAGCGATAGCAATCAGCCCCAGCATTTT	TRBJ1-5	NA	TRBV7-2	many
CASSGAHRGSGNTIYF	TGTGCCAGCAGTGGGGCTCACAGGGGCTCTGGAAACACCATATATTTT	TRBJ1-3	TRBD1	TRBV6-1	once
CASSFGSEADYEQYF	TGTGCCAGCAGCTTTGGGTCAGAGGCCGATTACGAGCAGTACTTC	TRBJ2-7	NA	TRBV7-6	NA
CASSEGTAMNTEAFF	TGTGCCAGCAGCGAGGGGACAGCCATGAACACTGAAGCTTTCTTT	TRBJ1-1	TRBD1	TRBV9	NA
CACDLAGNTGELFF	TGTGCCTGCGATCTAGCGGGAAACACCGGGGAGCTGTTTTTT	TRBJ2-2	TRBD2	TRBV30	few
CSALRGYEQYF	TGCAGTGCACTCAGGGGTTACGAGCAGTACTTC	TRBJ2-7	NA	TRBV20-1	NA
CASSSARTGSTDTQYF	TGCGCCAGCAGCTCCGCTCGGACAGGGTCGACAGATACGCAGTATTTT	TRBJ2-3	TRBD1	TRBV5-1	NA
CASSVSRSQETQYF	TGTGCCAGCAGTGTGTCGCGGTCACAAGAGACCCAGTACTTC	TRBJ2-5	NA	TRBV2	NA
CASSLAPGSNQPQHF	TGCGCCAGCAGCTTGGCCCCGGGTAGCAATCAGCCCCAGCATTTT	TRBJ1-5	NA	TRBV5-1	NA
CASSFLGRGNTEAFF	TGTGCCAGCAGTTTTCTCGGCAGGGGGAACACTGAAGCTTTCTTT	TRBJ1-1	NA	TRBV28	NA
CASSVTGSGPTIYF	TGTGCCAGCAGCGTTACAGGGTCCGGGCCCACCATATATTTT	TRBJ1-3	NA	TRBV2	few
CASSQDYGQNYGYTF	TGTGCCAGCAGCCAAGATTACGGACAGAACTATGGCTACACCTTC	TRBJ1-2	NA	TRBV4-2	NA
CSVDRGRSEAFF	TGCAGCGTGGACAGGGGTCGCTCTGAAGCTTTCTTT	TRBJ1-1	TRBD1	TRBV29-1	NA
CASSRRSPGTGFETQYF	TGCGCCAGCAGCAGGCGTAGTCCCGGGACAGGGTTTGAGACCCAGTACTTC	TRBJ2-5	TRBD1	TRBV5-1	NA
CASSEGGGRGYTF	TGTGCCAGCAGTGAAGGGGGGGGCAGAGGCTACACCTTC	TRBJ1-2	NA	TRBV2	NA
CSADKFRAQHF	TGCAGTGCTGATAAGTTCCGGGCCCAGCATTTT	TRBJ1-5	NA	TRBV20-1	once
CASSQVYSTTSEQFF	TGCGCCAGCAGCCAAGTTTACTCGACCACTAGTGAGCAGTTCTTC	TRBJ2-1	NA	TRBV4-1	NA
CASSSDRVRGQPQHF	TGTGCCAGCAGCTCAGACAGGGTGAGGGGTCAGCCCCAGCATTTT	TRBJ1-5	TRBD1	TRBV7-9	NA
CASIRGQESEKLFF	TGTGCCAGCATAAGAGGGCAGGAGTCTGAAAAACTGTTTTTT	TRBJ1-4	NA	TRBV6-5	NA
CASSFGDRGLRGHNEQFF	TGCGCCAGCAGCTTTGGGGACAGGGGCCTCCGAGGTCACAATGAGCAGTTCTTC	TRBJ2-1	TRBD1	TRBV5-1	NA
CSARVEDTIYF	TGCAGTGCTAGAGTTGAGGACACCATATATTTT	TRBJ1-3	NA	TRBV20-1	NA
CASSEGHRAPSGANVLTF	TGTGCCAGTAGTGAGGGACACCGGGCTCCGAGTGGGGCCAACGTCCTGACTTTC	TRBJ2-6	NA	TRBV19	NA
CASTTAGATNEKLLF	TGTGCCAGTACCACGGCGGGGGCAACTAATGAAAAACTGCTTTTT	TRBJ1-4	NA	TRBV19	NA
CAWCPITSGGKLFF	TGTGCCTGGTGTCCTATCACGAGCGGTGGAAAACTGTTTTTT	TRBJ1-4	NA	TRBV30	NA